This TCR beta chain was captured by sequencing in a study of response to subunit inactivated influenza vaccine. General study points: The authors suggested that every seasonal influenza vaccination recruits few new T cells.

As to this clonotype: Antigen specificity is unknown.

TCRdb passed the RT-PCR reads through MiXCR, listing each CDR3 protein once. The sample holds a few hundred thousand distinct CDR3 sequences, about 10% seen once. CDR3 size: 14 residues. Germline CDR1 is ENHRY and CDR2 is SYGVKD. With 6 bases removed from V and 5 bases from J, the gap between germline ends came to 13 bases. The input for sequencing was PBMCs from blood, taken around seven weeks after vaccination. This sequence originates from a man aged 45-60 years who received an inactivated influenza vaccine. The J gene is TRBJ2-2, the V gene TRBV10-3; the D gene is possibly TRBD1 (6 bases). CDR3 sequence reads: CAISSTGFTGELFF. The CDR3 nucleotides are TGTGCCATCAGCTCTACAGGGTTTACCGGGGAGCTGTTTTTT.